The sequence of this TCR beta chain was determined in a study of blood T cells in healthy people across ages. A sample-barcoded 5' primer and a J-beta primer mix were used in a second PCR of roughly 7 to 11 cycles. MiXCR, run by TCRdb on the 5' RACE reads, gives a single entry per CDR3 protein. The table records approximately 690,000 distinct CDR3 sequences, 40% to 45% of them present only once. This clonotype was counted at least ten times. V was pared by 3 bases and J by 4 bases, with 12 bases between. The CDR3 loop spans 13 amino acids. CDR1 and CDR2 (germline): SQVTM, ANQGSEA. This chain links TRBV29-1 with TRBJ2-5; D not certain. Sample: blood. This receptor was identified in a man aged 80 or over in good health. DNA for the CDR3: TGCAGCGTTGACTCCGGGTCGAGAGAGACCCAGTACTTC. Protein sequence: CSVDSGSRETQYF.